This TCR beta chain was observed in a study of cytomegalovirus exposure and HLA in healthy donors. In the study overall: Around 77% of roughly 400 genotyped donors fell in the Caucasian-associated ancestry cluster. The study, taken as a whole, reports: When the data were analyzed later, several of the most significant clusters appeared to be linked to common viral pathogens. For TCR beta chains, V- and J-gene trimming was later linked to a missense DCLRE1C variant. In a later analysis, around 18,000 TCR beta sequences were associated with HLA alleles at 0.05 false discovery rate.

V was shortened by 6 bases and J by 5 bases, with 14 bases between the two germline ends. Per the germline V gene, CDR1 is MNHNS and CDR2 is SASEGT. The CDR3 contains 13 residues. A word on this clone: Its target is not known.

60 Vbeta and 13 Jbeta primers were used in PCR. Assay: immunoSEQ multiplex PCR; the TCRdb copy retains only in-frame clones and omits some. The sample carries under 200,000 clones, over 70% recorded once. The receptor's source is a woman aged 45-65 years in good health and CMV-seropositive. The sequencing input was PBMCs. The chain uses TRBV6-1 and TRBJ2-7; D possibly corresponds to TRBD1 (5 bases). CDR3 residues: CASRVSGIHEQYF. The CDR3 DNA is TGTGCCAGCAGGGTTTCAGGGATCCACGAGCAGTACTTC.